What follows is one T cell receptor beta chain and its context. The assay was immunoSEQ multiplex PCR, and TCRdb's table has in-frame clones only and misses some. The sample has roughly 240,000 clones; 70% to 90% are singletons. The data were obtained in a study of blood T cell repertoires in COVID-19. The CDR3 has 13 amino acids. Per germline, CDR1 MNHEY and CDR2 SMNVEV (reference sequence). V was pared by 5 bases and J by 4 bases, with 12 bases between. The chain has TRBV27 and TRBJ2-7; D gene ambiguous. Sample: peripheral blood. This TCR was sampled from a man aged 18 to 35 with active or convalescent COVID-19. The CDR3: CASSLTIEYEQYF. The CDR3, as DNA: TGTGCCAGCAGTCTGACAATTGAGTACGAGCAGTACTTC.